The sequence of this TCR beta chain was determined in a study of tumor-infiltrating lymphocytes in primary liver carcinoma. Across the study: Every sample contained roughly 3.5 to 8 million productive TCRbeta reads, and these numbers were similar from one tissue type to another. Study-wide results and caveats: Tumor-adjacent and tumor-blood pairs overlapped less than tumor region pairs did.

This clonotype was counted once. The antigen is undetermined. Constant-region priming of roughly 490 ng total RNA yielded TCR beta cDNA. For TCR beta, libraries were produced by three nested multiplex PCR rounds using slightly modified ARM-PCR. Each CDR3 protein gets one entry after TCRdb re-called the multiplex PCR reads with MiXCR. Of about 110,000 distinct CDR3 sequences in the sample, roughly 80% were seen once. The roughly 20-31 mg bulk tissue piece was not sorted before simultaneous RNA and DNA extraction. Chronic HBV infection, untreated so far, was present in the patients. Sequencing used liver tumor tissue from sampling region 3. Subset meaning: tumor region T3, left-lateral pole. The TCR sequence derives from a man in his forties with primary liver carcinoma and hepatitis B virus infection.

This CDR3 is CASSQELEDPPYNEQFF. As DNA, the CDR3 is TGCGCCAGCAGCCAGGAATTGGAGGACCCTCCTTACAATGAGCAGTTCTTC. The chain couples TRBV4-1 to TRBJ2-1; a weak D match, TRBD2 (5 bases). Trimming took off 3 bases at V and 4 bases at J, with 19 bases between the two ends. The CDR3 loop spans 17 amino acids. CDR1 and CDR2 (germline): MGHRA, YSYEKL.